Each of the 26 T cell receptor beta chains below was sequenced from the same sample in a study of blood T cell repertoires in COVID-19. The assay was immunoSEQ multiplex PCR, and TCRdb's table has in-frame clones only and misses some. Of approximately 330,000 clones listed, about nine tenths are singletons. The sequencing sample was made of peripheral blood. The receptor set was obtained from a man in his thirties or forties with COVID-19, enrolled during active disease.

The chain carries TRBV5-6 and TRBJ1-5; D is unresolved. Germline CDR1 reads SGHDT; CDR2 reads YYEEEE. Trimming pared 1 base from V and 5 bases from J, leaving 7 bases between. The CDR3 runs to 13 residues. The CDR3 nucleotides read TGTGCCAGCAGCTTGAGAGATGATCAGCCCCAGCATTTT. Translated: CASSLRDDQPQHF.

The CDR3: CASSSQGGFYEQYF. The DNA of the CDR3 is TGTGCCAGCAGCTCCCAGGGGGGCTTCTACGAGCAGTACTTC. The V call is TRBV7-2, the J call TRBJ2-7; maybe TRBD1 (7 bases). The CDR3 sequence is 14 residues long. V gave up 4 bases and J gave up 3 bases, with 13 bases separating them. Germline V lookup: CDR1 SGHTA, CDR2 FQGNSA. Combining the CDR3 with reference TRBV7-2 and TRBJ2-7 gives the whole variable domain GAGVSQSPSNKVTEKGKDVELRCDPISGHTALYWYRQSLGQGLEFLIYFQGNSAPDKSGLPSDRFSAERTGGSVSTLTIQRTQQEDSAVYLCASSSQGGFYEQYFGPGTRLTVT.

The chain has TRBV7-2 and TRBJ2-2; 10 bases fit TRBD2. The CDR3 runs to 18 residues. V lost 5 bases, J lost 0 bases, and 9 bases stayed unmatched. Germline V gene lookup returns CDR1 SGHTA and CDR2 FQGNSA. The chain's CDR3 is CASSPRRLAGANTGELFF. The DNA for the CDR3 is TGTGCCAGCAGCCCCCGAAGACTAGCGGGCGCGAACACCGGGGAGCTGTTTTTT.

The gene calls are TRBV7-2 and TRBJ1-4, with D possibly being TRBD1 (5 bases). The V gene lost 2 bases and the J gene lost 4 bases, with 14 bases spanning the gap. CDR1 and CDR2 (germline): SGHTA, FQGNSA. The CDR3 loop spans 16 amino acids. The CDR3 bases are TGTGCCAGCAGCTTAATGCCGCAGGGCCATAATGAAAAACTGTTTTTT. It is translated as CASSLMPQGHNEKLFF.

This sequence joins TRBV24-1 and TRBJ2-5; D unclear. Germline V gene lookup returns CDR1 KGHDR and CDR2 SFDVKD. Trimming stripped 5 bases from V and 5 bases from J, with 11 bases between. This CDR3 region has 13 residues. In DNA, the CDR3 is TGTGCCACCAGTGTCGCCGACGGGGAGACCCAGTACTTC. Residues: CATSVADGETQYF.

CDR3 DNA sequence: TGCGCCAGCAGCAAGGGGACAGCCGGAGAGGAGACCCAGTACTTC. This codes for CASSKGTAGEETQYF. The chain recombines TRBV5-1 with TRBJ2-5, with 7 bases lining up with TRBD1. The trim removed 4 bases at V and 5 bases at J, leaving 11 bases unmatched. The length of the CDR3 is 15 residues. The germline CDR1 and CDR2 sequences are SGHRS and YFSETQ.

This chain connects TRBV6-5 to TRBJ1-5; the D is unclear. The CDR3 covers 15 residues. V lost 6 bases to trimming and J lost 0 bases, with 12 bases between them. Germline assignment: CDR1 MNHEY and CDR2 SVGAGI. CDR3 nucleotides: TGTGCCAGCAGGGAGATCATGTCTAGCAATCAGCCCCAGCATTTT. It specifies CASREIMSSNQPQHF.

The genes are TRBV11-2 and TRBJ1-3; 9 positions match TRBD1. The trim removed 5 bases at V and 0 bases at J, leaving 5 bases unmatched. There are 16 residues in the CDR3. The germline V gene has CDR1 SGHAT and CDR2 FQNNGV. The CDR3 here is CASSRDRAHSGNTIYF. The DNA of the CDR3 is TGTGCCAGCAGCCGGGACAGGGCGCACTCTGGAAACACCATATATTTT.

The chain combines TRBV5-8 with TRBJ2-1; 10 bases are a match to TRBD2. V dropped 1 base and J dropped 6; count of bases not matched to a gene: 7. The V gene's germline CDR1 is SGHTS and CDR2 YDEGEE. CDR3 length: 16 residues. Written as DNA, the CDR3 is TGTGCCAGCAGCTTGCTTCCGGGACTAGCGATCAATGAGCAGTTCTTC. It specifies CASSLLPGLAINEQFF.

This clone was found a few times. The CDR3 sequence: CASSLSDRGLTEAFF. In nucleotides, the CDR3 is TGCGCCAGCAGCTTGTCGGACAGGGGGCTCACTGAAGCTTTCTTT. V gene TRBV5-1 combines with J gene TRBJ1-1; 11 positions match TRBD1. Germline V gives CDR1 SGHRS, CDR2 YFSETQ. The J segment lost 4 bases and the V segment lost 1 base, leaving 3 bases of the junction unmatched. CDR3 size: 15 residues.

Here the CDR3 DNA reads TGCGCCAGCAGCCAGGGACAGGAAGTCGTAGATACGCAGTATTTT. This translates into CASSQGQEVVDTQYF. The chain combines TRBV5-1 with TRBJ2-3; 8 positions match TRBD1. Germline V CDR1 and CDR2: SGHRS, YFSETQ. There are 15 residues in the CDR3. Trimming at V came to 4 bases and at J to 5 bases, leaving 9 bases not matched to a gene.

The CDR3: CAIRTSGSIYEQYF. DNA of the CDR3: TGTGCCATCAGGACTAGCGGGAGTATCTACGAGCAGTACTTC. The rearrangement links TRBV10-3 to TRBJ2-7; 12 bases line up with TRBD2. V dropped 6 bases and J dropped 3; count of bases not matched to a gene: 3. CDR1 and CDR2 (germline): ENHRY, SYGVKD. The CDR3 extends over 14 amino acids.

As DNA, the CDR3 is TGTGCCAGCTCACCGGACAGGGGATTCACTGAAGCTTTCTTT. It is translated as CASSPDRGFTEAFF. This chain joins TRBV18 and TRBJ1-1, with 9 bases aligning to TRBD1. After removal of 3 bases from V and 4 bases from J, the junction contained 3 bases not matched to a gene. The germline CDR1 and CDR2 sequences are KGHSH and LQKENI. This CDR3 has 14 residues. The variable domain in full, with the rest retrieved from reference TRBV18 and TRBJ1-1, is NAGVMQNPRHLVRRRGQEARLRCSPMKGHSHVYWYRQLPEEGLKFMVYLQKENIIDESGMPKERFSAEFPKEGPSILRIQQVVRGDSAAYFCASSPDRGFTEAFFGQGTRLTVV.

The gene calls are TRBV7-2 and TRBJ2-7; 8 positions match TRBD1. CDR3 size: 14 residues. Germline trimming cut 4 bases from V and 2 bases from J; bases unmatched to any gene: 4. Germline CDR1 SGHTA, CDR2 FQGNSA. CDR3 in amino acids: CASSSNRGAYEQYF. The CDR3 DNA follows: TGTGCCAGCAGCTCAAACAGGGGGGCCTACGAGCAGTACTTC.

This clone was seen only once. The chain carries TRBV9 and TRBJ2-7; tentatively, D is TRBD1 (6 bases). The CDR3 totals 14 residues. V dropped 4 bases and J dropped 0 bases, with 11 bases sitting between them. In germline, CDR1 is SGDLS, CDR2 YYNGEE. CDR3 amino acids: CASSTRQDSYEQYF. CDR3 nucleotide sequence: TGTGCCAGCAGCACACGACAGGACTCCTACGAGCAGTACTTC.

The V and J genes are TRBV29-1 and TRBJ2-7, with 8 nucleotides matching TRBD1. The junction had 5 bases not matched to a gene; V was cut back by 7 bases and J by 3 bases. Germline loops: CDR1 SQVTM, CDR2 ANQGSEA. The CDR3 has 12 amino acids. The CDR3 protein is CSAVTGDYEQYF. The CDR3 DNA follows: TGCAGCGCCGTGACAGGGGACTACGAGCAGTACTTC.

The chain is built from TRBV11-2 and TRBJ2-5; D gene unclear. The V end was cut by 1 base, the J end by 2 bases, with 11 bases between. The CDR3 length is 15 residues. Germline V gives CDR1 SGHAT, CDR2 FQNNGV. The CDR3: CASSLVLGPQETQYF. The CDR3 nucleotides read TGTGCCAGCAGCTTAGTCCTAGGCCCACAAGAGACCCAGTACTTC.

The V and J genes are TRBV20-1 and TRBJ2-7, with D maybe TRBD1 (5 bases). CDR3 length equals 11 residues. Germline V gene sequence: CDR1 DFQATT, CDR2 SNEGSKA (reference sequence). V lost 5 bases and J lost 3, with 8 bases in between. In DNA form, the CDR3 reads TGCAGTGCTCTGACAGTCTACGAGCAGTACTTC. This gives the protein CSALTVYEQYF.

This clone was recorded many times. The chain is built from TRBV6-5 and TRBJ1-6, with TRBD1 matching 7 bases. The J segment lost 6 bases and the V segment lost 4 bases, leaving 9 bases of the junction unmatched. There are 16 residues in the CDR3. Germline loops: CDR1 MNHEY, CDR2 SVGAGI. CDR3 loop: CASSLTGLAANSPLHF. The CDR3 DNA sequence: TGTGCCAGCAGTTTGACAGGGCTTGCCGCTAATTCACCCCTCCACTTT.

The chain carries TRBV6-2 or TRBV6-3 and TRBJ2-1, with 9 bases lining up with TRBD1. Germline loops: CDR1 MNHEY, CDR2 SVGEGT. CDR3 length: 14 amino acids. Losses at the gene ends were 4 bases for V and 6 bases for J; bases not matched to a gene: 4. For the CDR3, the DNA is TGTGCCAGCAGTTGGACAGGGGTACTCAATGAGCAGTTCTTC. It encodes CASSWTGVLNEQFF.

The chain employs TRBV4-3 and TRBJ2-1, with 9 bases matching TRBD2. Trimming at V came to 1 base and at J to 10 bases, leaving 8 bases not matched to a gene. Germline V gene data show CDR1 as LGHNA and CDR2 as YSLEER. This CDR3 contains 15 residues. CDR3 region: CASSQAILAGNEQFF. As DNA, the CDR3 is TGCGCCAGCAGCCAAGCGATTCTAGCGGGAAACGAGCAGTTCTTC.

The rearrangement links TRBV5-4 to TRBJ2-5, with 7 bases aligning to TRBD1. Germline V lookup: CDR1 SGHNT, CDR2 YYREEE (reference sequence). V dropped 4 bases and J dropped 4; count of bases not matched to a gene: 10. This CDR3 has 15 residues. CDR3: CASSRANRDRETQYF. The DNA for the CDR3 is TGTGCCAGCAGCCGAGCAAACAGGGACAGAGAGACCCAGTACTTC.

This clone was seen only a few times. The chain has TRBV7-8 and TRBJ2-2; 9 positions agree with TRBD1. Per germline, CDR1 SGHVS and CDR2 FQNEAQ. There are 14 residues in the CDR3. The CDR3, as DNA: TGTGGCCTAACCGGGACAGGGAGTGAGGGGGAGCTGTTTTTT. Translating it yields CGLTGTGSEGELFF.

The CDR3 sequence is CSASPGNSEKLFF. In nucleotides, the CDR3 is TGCAGTGCTAGTCCAGGGAATAGTGAAAAACTGTTTTTT. The chain links TRBV20-1 to TRBJ1-4; TRBD1 might be the D (5 bases). Germline lookup yields CDR1 DFQATT and CDR2 SNEGSKA (reference sequence). The CDR3 covers 13 residues. Trimming pared 3 bases from V and 7 bases from J, leaving 12 bases between.

The V call is TRBV7-8, the J call TRBJ1-5, with D maybe TRBD1 (6 bases). The germline V gene has CDR1 SGHVS and CDR2 FQNEAQ. Between the trimmed V and J ends, which lost 0 bases and 1 base, there was a span of 13 bases. The CDR3 is 17 residues long. In DNA form, the CDR3 reads TGTGCCAGCAGCTTAGCGAGCGGGGGCCGAAGCAATCAGCCCCAGCATTTT. Translation: CASSLASGGRSNQPQHF.

This rearrangement joins TRBV19 to TRBJ2-1, with D possibly being TRBD2 (7 bases). The CDR3 spans 13 residues. Germline V gene lookup returns CDR1 LNHDA and CDR2 SQIVND (reference sequence). V dropped 10 bases and J dropped 3 bases, with 13 bases sitting between them. This CDR3 is CATEGGYYNEQFF. CDR3 in DNA: TGTGCCACCGAGGGGGGGTACTACAATGAGCAGTTCTTC.